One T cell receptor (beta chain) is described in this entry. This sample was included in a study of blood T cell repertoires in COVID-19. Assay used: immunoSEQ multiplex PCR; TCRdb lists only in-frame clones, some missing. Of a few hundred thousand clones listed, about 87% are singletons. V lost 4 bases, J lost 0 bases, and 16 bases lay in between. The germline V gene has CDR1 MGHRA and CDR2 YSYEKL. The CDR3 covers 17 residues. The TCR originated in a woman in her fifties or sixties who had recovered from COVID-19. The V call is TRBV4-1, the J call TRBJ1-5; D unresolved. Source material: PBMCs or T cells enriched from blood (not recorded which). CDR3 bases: TGCGCCAGCAGCCCAGCGTTCTCCGGCAATAGCAATCAGCCCCAGCATTTT. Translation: CASSPAFSGNSNQPQHF.